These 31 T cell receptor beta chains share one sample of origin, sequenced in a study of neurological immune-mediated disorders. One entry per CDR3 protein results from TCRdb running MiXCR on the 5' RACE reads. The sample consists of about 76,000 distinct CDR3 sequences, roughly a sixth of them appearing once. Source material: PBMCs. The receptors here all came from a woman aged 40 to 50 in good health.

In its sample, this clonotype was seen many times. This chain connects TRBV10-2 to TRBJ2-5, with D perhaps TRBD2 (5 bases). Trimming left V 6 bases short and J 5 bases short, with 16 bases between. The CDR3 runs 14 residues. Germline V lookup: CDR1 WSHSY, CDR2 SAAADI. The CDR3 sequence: CASRPGLERETQYF. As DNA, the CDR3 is TGCGCCAGCAGACCAGGACTCGAGAGGGAGACCCAGTACTTC.

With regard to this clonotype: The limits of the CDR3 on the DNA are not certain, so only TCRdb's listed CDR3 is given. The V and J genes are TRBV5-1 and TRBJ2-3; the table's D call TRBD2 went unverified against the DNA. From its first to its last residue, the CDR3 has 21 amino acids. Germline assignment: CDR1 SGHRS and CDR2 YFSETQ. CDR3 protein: CASSFYICSARRRSGTDTQYF.

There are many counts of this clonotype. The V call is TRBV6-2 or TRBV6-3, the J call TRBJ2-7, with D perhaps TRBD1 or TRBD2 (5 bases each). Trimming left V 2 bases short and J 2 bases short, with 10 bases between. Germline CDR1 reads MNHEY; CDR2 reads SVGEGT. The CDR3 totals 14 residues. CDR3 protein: CASSYLGPPYEQYV. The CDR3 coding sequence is TGTGCCAGCAGTTACCTGGGACCCCCCTACGAGCAGTACGTC.

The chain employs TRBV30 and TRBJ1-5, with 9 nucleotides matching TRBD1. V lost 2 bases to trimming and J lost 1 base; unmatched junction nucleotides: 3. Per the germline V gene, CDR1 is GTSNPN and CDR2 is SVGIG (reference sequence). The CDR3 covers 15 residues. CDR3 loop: CAWSPDRGSNQPQHF. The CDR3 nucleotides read TGTGCCTGGAGTCCGGACAGGGGAAGCAATCAGCCCCAGCATTTT.

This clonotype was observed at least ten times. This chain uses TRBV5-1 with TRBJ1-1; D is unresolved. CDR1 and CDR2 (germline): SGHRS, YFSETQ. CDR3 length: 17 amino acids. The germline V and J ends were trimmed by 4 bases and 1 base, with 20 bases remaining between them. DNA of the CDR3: TGCGCCAGCAGCCTCGGGATACGAGATTTTAAGAACACTGAAGCTTTCTTT. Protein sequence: CASSLGIRDFKNTEAFF.

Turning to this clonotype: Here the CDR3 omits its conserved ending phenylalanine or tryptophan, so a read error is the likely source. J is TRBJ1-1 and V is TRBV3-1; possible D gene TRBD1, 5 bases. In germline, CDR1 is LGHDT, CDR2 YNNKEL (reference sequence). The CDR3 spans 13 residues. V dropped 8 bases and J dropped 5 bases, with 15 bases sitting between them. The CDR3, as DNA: TGTGCCAGCGCCAGGGCGGGTTATACTGAAGCTTTCCTT. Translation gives CASARAGYTEAFL.

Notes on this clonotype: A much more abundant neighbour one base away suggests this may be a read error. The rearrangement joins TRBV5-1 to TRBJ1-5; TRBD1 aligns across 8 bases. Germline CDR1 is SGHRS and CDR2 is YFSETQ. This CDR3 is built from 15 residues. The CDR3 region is CASSLEAGGNQPRHF. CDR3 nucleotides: TGCGCCAGCAGCTTGGAGGCAGGGGGCAATCAGCCCCGGCATTTT.

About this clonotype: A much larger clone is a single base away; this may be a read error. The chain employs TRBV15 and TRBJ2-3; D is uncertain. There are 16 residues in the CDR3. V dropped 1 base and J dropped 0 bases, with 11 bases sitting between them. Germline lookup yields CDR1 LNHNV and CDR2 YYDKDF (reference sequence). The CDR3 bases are TGTGCCACCAGCAGAGCATGGGGTACTAGCACAGATACGCAGTATTTT. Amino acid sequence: CATSRAWGTSTDTQYF.

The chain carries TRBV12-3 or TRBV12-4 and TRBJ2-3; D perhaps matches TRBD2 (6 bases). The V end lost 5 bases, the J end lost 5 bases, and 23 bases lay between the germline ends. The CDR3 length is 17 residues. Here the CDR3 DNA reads TGTGCCAGCAGTATCTCCTTTTGGGGGGTAACGAAAGATACGCAGTATTTT. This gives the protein CASSISFWGVTKDTQYF.

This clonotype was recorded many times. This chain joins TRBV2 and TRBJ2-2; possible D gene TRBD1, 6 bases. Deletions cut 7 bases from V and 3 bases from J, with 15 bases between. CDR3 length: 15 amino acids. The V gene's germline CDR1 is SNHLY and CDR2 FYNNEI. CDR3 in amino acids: CASTLDSRDTGELFF. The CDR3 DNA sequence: TGTGCCAGCACACTGGACAGCCGAGACACCGGGGAGCTGTTTTTT.

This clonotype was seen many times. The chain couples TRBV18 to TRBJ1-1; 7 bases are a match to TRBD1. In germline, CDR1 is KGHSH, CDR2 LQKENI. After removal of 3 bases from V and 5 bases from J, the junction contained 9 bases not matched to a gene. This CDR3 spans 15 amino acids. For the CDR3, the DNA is TGTGCCAGCTCACCCACCTATACAGGGGCTACTGAAGCTTTCTTT. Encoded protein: CASSPTYTGATEAFF.

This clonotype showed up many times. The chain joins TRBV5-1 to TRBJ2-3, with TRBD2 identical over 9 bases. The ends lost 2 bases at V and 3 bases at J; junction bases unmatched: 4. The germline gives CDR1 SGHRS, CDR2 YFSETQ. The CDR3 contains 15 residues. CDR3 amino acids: CASSFSSGGTDTQYF. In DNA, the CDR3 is TGCGCCAGCAGCTTTAGTAGCGGGGGTACAGATACGCAGTATTTT.

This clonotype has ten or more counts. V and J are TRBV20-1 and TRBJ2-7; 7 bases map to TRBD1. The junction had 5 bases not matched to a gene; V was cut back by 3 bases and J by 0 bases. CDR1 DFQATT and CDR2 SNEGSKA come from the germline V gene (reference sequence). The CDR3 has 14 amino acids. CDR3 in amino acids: CSASSGQSSYEQYF. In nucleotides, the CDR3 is TGCAGTGCTAGTTCGGGACAGAGCTCCTACGAGCAGTACTTC.

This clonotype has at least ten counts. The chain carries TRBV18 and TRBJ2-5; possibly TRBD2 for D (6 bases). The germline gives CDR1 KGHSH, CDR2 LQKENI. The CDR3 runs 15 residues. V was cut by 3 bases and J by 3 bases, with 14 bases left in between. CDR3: CASSPQPGEEETQYF. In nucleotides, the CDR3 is TGTGCCAGCTCACCTCAGCCGGGGGAGGAAGAGACCCAGTACTTC.

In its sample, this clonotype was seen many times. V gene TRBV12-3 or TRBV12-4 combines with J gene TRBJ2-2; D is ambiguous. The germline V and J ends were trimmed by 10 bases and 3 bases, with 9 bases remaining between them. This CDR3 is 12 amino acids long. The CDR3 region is CANGGDTGELFF. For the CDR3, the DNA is TGTGCCAACGGTGGGGACACCGGGGAGCTGTTTTTT.

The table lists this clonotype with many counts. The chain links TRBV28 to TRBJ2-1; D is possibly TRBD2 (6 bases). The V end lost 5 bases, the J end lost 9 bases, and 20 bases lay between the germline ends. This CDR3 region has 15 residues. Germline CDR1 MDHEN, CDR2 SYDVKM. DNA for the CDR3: TGTGCCAGCAGTAGCGCGGGGATGGGGATCCTTGAGCAGTTCTTC. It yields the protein CASSSAGMGILEQFF. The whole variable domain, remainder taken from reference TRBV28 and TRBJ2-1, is DVKVTQSSRYLVKRTGEKVFLECVQDMDHENMFWYRQDPGLGLRLIYFSYDVKMKEKGDIPEGYSVSREKKERFSLILESASTNQTSMYLCASSSAGMGILEQFFGPGTRLTVL.

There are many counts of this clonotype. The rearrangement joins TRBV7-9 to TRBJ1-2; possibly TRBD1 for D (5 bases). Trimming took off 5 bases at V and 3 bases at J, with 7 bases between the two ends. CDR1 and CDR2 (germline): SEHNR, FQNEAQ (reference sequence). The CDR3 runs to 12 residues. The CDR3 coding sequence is TGTGCCAGCAGCAGAGGGGACTATGGCTACACCTTC. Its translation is CASSRGDYGYTF.

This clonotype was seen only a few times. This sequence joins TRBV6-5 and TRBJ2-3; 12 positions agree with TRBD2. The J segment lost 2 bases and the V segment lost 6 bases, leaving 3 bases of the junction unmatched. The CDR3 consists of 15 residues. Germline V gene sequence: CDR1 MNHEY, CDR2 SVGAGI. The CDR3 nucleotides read TGTGCCAGCAGGACTAGCGGGAGCCCCACAGATACGCAGTATTTT. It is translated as CASRTSGSPTDTQYF.

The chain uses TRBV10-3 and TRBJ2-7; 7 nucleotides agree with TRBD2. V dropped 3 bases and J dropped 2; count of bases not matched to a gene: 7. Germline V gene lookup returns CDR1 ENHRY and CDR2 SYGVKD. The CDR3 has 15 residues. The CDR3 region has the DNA TGTGCCATCAGTGATCCGGGACTATCCACCTACGAGCAGTACTTC. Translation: CAISDPGLSTYEQYF.

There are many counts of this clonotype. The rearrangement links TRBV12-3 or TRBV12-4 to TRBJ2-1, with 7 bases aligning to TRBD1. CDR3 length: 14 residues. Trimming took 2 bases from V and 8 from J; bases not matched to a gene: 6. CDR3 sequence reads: CASSLSTGFHEQFF. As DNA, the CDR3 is TGTGCCAGCAGTTTATCGACAGGGTTCCATGAGCAGTTCTTC.

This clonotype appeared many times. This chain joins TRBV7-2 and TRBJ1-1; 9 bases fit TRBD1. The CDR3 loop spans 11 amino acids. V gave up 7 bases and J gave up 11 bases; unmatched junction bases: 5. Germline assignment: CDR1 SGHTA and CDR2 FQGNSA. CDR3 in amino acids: CASTPDRGAFF. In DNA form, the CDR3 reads TGTGCCAGCACCCCTGACAGGGGGGCTTTCTTT.

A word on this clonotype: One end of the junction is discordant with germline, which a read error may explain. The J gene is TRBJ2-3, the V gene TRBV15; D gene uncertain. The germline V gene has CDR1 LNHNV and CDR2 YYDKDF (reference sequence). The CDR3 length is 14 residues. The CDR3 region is CATSREPDTYTQYF. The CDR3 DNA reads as TGTGCCACCAGCAGAGAACCAGACACATATACGCAGTATTTT.

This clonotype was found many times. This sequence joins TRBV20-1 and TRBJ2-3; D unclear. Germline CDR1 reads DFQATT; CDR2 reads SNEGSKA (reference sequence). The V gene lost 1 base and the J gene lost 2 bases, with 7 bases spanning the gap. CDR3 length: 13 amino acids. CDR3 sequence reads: CSARVPLTDTQYF. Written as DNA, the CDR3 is TGCAGTGCTAGAGTTCCCCTCACAGATACGCAGTATTTT.

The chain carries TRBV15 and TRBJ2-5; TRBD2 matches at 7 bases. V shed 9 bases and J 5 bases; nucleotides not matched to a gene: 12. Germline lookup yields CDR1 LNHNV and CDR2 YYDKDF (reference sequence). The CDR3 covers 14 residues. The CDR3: CATSGPRAGETQYF. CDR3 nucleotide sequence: TGTGCCACTTCCGGACCTCGAGCGGGGGAGACCCAGTACTTC.

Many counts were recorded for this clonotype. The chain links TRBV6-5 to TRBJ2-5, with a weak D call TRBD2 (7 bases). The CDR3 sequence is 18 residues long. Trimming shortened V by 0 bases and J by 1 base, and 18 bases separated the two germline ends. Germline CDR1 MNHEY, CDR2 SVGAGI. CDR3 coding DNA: TGTGCCAGCAGTTACTCCGAGGGTCGGGGGGCCGCCCAAGAGACCCAGTACTTC. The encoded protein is CASSYSEGRGAAQETQYF.

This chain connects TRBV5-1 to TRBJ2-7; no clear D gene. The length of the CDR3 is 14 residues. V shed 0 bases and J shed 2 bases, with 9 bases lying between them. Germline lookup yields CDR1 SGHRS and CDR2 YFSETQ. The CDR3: CASSLEVAPYEQYF. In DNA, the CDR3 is TGCGCCAGCAGCTTGGAAGTGGCCCCCTACGAGCAGTACTTC.

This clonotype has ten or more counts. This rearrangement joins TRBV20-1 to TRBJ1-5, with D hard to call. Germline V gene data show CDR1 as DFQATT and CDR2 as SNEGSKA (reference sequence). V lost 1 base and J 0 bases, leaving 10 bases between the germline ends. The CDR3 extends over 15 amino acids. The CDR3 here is CSARGAGDSNQPQHF. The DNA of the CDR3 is TGCAGTGCTAGAGGAGCAGGAGATAGCAATCAGCCCCAGCATTTT.

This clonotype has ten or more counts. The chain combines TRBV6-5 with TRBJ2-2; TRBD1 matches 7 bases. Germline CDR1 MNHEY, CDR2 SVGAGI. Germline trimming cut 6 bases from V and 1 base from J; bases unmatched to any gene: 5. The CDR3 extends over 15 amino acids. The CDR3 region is CASSLWDRNTGELFF. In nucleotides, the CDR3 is TGTGCCAGCAGCCTTTGGGACAGGAACACCGGGGAGCTGTTTTTT.

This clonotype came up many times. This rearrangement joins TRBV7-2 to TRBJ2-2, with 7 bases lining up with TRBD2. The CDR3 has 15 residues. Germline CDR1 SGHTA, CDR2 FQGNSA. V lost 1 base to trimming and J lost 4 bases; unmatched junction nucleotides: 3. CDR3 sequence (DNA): TGTGCCAGCAGCTTAGGGGGGGGGGTCACCGGGGAGCTGTTTTTT. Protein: CASSLGGGVTGELFF.

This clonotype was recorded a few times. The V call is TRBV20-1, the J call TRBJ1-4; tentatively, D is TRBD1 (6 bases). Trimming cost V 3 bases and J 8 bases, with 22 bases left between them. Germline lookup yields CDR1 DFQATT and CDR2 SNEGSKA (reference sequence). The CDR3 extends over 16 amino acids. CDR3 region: CSASPAEQGQLEKLFF. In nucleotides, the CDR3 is TGCAGTGCTAGCCCGGCGGAACAGGGTCAGTTGGAAAAACTGTTTTTT.

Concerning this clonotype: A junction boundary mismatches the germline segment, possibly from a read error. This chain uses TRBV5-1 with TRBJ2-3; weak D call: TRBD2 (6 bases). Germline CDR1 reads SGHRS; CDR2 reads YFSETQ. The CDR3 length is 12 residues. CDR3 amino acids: CASSWVGGEQYF. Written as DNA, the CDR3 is TGTGCCAGCAGCTGGGTTGGCGGGGAGCAGTATTTT.